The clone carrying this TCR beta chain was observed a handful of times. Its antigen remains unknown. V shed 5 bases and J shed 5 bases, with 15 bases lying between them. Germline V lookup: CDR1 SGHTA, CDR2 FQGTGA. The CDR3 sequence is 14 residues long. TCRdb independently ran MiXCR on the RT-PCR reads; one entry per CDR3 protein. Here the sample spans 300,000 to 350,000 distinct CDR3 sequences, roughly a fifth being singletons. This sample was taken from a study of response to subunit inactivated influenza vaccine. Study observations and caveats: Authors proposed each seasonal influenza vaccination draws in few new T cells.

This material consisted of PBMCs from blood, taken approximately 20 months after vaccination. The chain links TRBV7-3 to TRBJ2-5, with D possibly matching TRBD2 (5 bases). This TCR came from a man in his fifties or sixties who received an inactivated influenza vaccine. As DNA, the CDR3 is TGTGCCAGCAGCACTGCGGGTCTGGGCGAGACCCAGTACTTC. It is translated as CASSTAGLGETQYF. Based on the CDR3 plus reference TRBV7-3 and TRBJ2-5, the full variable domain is GAGVSQTPSNKVTEKGKYVELRCDPISGHTALYWYRQSLGQGPEFLIYFQGTGAADDSGLPNDRFFAVRPEGSVSTLKIQRTERGDSAVYLCASSTAGLGETQYFGPGTRLLVL.